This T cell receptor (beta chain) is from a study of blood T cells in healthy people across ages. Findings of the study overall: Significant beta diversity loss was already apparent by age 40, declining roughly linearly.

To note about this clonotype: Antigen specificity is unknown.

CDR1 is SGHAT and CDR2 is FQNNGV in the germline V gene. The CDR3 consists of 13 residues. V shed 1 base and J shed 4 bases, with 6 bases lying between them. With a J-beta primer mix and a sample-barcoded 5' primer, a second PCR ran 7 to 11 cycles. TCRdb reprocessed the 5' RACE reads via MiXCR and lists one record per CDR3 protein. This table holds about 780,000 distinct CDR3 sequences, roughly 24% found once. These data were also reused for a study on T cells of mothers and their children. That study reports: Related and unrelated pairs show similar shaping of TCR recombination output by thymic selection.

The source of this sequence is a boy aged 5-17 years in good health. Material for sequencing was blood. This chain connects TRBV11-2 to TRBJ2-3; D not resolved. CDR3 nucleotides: TGTGCCAGCAGCTTAGGGATCTCAGATACGCAGTATTTT. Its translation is CASSLGISDTQYF.